This TCR beta chain comes out of a study of cytomegalovirus exposure and HLA in healthy donors. Study findings and constraints: In the roughly 120 validation repertoires, a later analysis found that first-cohort TCR clusters tended to co-occur.

This clone has only a few counts. Antigen: not known. Measured with immunoSEQ multiplex PCR; TCRdb has only the in-frame clones, and not every one. The sample has around 200,000 clones, 80% to 90% seen once. The CDR3 has 13 residues. Trimming took off 0 bases at V and 1 base at J, with 6 bases between the two ends. The V gene's germline CDR1 is GTSNPN and CDR2 SVGIG (reference sequence). The J gene is TRBJ1-1, the V gene TRBV30, with D unclear. This receptor was taken from a woman between 18 and 29 years old in good health and CMV-seronegative. Specimen: PBMCs. Written as DNA, the CDR3 is TGTGCCTGGAGTGTAATAGAGAACACTGAAGCTTTCTTT. Encoded protein: CAWSVIENTEAFF.